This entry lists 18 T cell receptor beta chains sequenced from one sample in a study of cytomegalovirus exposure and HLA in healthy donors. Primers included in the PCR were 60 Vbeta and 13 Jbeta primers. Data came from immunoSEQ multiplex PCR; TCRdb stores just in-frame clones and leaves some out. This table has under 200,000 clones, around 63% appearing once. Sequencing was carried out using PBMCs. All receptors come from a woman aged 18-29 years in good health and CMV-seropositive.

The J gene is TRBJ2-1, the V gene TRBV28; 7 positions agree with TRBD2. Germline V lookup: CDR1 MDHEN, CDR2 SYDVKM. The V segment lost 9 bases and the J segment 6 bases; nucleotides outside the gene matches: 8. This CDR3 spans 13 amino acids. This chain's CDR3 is CASREGGTNEQFF. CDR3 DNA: TGTGCCAGTCGTGAGGGAGGGACCAATGAGCAGTTCTTC. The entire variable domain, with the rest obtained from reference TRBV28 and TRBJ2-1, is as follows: DVKVTQSSRYLVKRTGEKVFLECVQDMDHENMFWYRQDPGLGLRLIYFSYDVKMKEKGDIPEGYSVSREKKERFSLILESASTNQTSMYLCASREGGTNEQFFGPGTRLTVL.

DNA for the CDR3: TGTGCCAGCAGCTTGGGGCCCACTGAAGCTTTCTTT. Protein: CASSLGPTEAFF. The V gene is TRBV5-4, the J gene TRBJ1-1, with D unresolved. Germline CDR1 SGHNT, CDR2 YYREEE (reference sequence). The V gene lost 0 bases and the J gene lost 4 bases, with 4 bases spanning the gap. The CDR3 length is 12 residues. Supplemented by reference TRBV5-4 and TRBJ1-1, the full variable domain reads ETGVTQSPTHLIKTRGQQVTLRCSSQSGHNTVSWYQQALGQGPQFIFQYYREEENGRGNFPPRFSGLQFPNYSSELNVNALELDDSALYLCASSLGPTEAFFGQGTRLTVV.

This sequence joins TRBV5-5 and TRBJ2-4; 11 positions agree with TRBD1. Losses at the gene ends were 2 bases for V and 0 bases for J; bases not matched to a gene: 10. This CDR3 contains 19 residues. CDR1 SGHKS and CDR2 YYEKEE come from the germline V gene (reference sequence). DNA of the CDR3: TGTGCCAGCAGCTTCGCTAGGACAGGGGGCCGGGGAGCCAAAAACATTCAGTACTTC. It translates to CASSFARTGGRGAKNIQYF.

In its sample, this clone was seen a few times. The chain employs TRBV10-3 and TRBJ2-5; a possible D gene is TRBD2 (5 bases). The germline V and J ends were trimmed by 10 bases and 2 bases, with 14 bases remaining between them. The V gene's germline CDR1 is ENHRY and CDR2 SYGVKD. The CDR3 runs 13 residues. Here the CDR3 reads CATGERSQETQYF. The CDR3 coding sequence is TGTGCCACCGGGGAGAGGAGTCAAGAGACCCAGTACTTC.

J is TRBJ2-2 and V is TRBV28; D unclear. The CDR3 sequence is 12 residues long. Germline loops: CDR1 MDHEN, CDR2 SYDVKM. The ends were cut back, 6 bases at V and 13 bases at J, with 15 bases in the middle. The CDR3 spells CASSAEPLGLFF. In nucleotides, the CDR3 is TGTGCCAGCAGCGCGGAGCCTCTCGGGCTGTTTTTT.

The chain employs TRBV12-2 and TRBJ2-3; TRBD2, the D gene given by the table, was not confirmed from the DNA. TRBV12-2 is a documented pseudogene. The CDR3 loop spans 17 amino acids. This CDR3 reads CASRLASGASGGETQYF. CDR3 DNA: TGTGCAAGTCGCTTAGCGTCCGGGGCTAGCGGGGGGGAAACGCAGTATTTT.

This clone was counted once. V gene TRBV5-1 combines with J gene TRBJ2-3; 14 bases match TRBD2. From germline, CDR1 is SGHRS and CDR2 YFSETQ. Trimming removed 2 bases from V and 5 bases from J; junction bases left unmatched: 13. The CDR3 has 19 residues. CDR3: CASSFFTPGLAGAGDTQYF. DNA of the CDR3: TGCGCCAGCAGCTTTTTTACTCCGGGACTAGCGGGGGCTGGAGATACGCAGTATTTT.

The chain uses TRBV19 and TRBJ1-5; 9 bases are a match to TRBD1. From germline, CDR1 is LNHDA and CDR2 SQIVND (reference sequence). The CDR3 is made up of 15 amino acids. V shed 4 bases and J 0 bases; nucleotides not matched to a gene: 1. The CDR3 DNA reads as TGTGCCAGTAGTACACAGGGGGCTAGCAATCAGCCCCAGCATTTT. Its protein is CASSTQGASNQPQHF. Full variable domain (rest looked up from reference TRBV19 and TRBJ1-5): DGGITQSPKYLFRKEGQNVTLSCEQNLNHDAMYWYRQDPGQGLRLIYYSQIVNDFQKGDIAEGYSVSREKKESFPLTVTSAQKNPTAFYLCASSTQGASNQPQHFGDGTRLSIL.

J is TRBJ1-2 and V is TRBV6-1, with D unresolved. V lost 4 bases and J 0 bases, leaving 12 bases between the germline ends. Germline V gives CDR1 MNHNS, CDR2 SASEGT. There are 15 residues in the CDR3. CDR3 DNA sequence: TGTGCCAGCAGTGCGAGGGATCTAGCTAACTATGGCTACACCTTC. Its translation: CASSARDLANYGYTF.

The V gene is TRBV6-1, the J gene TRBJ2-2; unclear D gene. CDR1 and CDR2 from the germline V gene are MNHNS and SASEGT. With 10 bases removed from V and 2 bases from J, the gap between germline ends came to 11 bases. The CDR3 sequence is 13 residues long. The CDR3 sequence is CAIPTYNTGELFF. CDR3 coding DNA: TGTGCCATCCCAACCTATAACACCGGGGAGCTGTTTTTT.

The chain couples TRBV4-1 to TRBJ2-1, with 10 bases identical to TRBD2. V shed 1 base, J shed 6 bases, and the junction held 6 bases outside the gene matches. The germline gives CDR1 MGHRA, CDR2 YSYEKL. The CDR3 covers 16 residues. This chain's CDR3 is CASSQGTSGHGNEQFF. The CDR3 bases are TGCGCCAGCAGCCAAGGGACTAGCGGCCATGGCAATGAGCAGTTCTTC.

The CDR3 spells CASSVGGRGAETQYF. In DNA form, the CDR3 reads TGTGCCAGCAGCGTAGGCGGCAGGGGGGCAGAGACCCAGTACTTC. V gene TRBV9 combines with J gene TRBJ2-5, with TRBD1 as a possible D gene (7 bases). V was clipped by 0 bases and J by 4 bases, with 13 bases between them. Germline V gene sequence: CDR1 SGDLS, CDR2 YYNGEE. The CDR3 runs 15 residues.

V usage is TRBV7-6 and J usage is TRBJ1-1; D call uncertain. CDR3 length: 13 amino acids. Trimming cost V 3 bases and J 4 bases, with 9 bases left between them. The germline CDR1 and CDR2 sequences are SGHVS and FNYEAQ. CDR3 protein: CASSFEVSTEAFF. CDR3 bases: TGTGCCAGCAGCTTCGAGGTTTCCACTGAAGCTTTCTTT.

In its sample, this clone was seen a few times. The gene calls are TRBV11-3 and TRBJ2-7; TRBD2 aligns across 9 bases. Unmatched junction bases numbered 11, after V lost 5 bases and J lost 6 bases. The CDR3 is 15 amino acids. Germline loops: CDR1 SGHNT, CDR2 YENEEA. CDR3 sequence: CASSLTGLAGSEQYF. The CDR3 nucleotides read TGTGCCAGCAGCCTGACCGGGCTAGCGGGAAGCGAGCAGTACTTC.

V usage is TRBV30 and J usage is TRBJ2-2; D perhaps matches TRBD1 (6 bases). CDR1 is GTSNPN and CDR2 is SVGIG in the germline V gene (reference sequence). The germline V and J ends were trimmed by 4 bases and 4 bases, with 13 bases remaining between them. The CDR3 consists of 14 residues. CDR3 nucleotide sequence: TGTGCCTGGAACAGGGCAGAGTTCACCGGGGAGCTGTTTTTT. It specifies CAWNRAEFTGELFF.

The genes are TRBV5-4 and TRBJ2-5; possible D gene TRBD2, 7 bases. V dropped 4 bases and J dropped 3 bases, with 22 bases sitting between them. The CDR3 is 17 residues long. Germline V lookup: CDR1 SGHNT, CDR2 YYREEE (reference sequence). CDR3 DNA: TGTGCCAGCAGCAGAAAGGGGGGGGGAGGATCGGAAGAGACCCAGTACTTC. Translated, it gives CASSRKGGGGSEETQYF.

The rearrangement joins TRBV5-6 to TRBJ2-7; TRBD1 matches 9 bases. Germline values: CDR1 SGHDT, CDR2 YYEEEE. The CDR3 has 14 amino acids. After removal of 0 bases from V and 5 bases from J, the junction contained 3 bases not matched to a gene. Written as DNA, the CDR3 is TGTGCCAGCAGCTTGGTACAGGGGGCTCACGAGCAGTACTTC. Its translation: CASSLVQGAHEQYF.

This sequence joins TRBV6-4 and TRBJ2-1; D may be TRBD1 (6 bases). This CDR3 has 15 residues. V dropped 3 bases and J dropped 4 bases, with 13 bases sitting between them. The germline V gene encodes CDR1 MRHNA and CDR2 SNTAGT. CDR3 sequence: CASSEGDKDYNEQFF. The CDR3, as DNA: TGTGCCAGCAGTGAGGGGGACAAGGATTACAATGAGCAGTTCTTC.